This TCR beta chain was retrieved from a study of cytomegalovirus exposure and HLA in healthy donors. All donors participated as healthy donors of bone marrow. The PCR made use of 60 Vbeta and 13 Jbeta primers. The assay was immunoSEQ multiplex PCR, and TCRdb's table has in-frame clones only and misses some. Counted here are 180,000 or so clones, around 82% occurring once; the ten biggest clones make up 2.5%. The germline gives CDR1 MNHNY, CDR2 SVGAGI (reference sequence). The CDR3 runs to 16 residues. Trimming took off 5 bases at V and 3 bases at J, with 20 bases between the two ends. Worth noting for this clone: Antigen: not known.

Whole-study results and caveats: Presence/absence results assume similar sequencing depth per donor, which may not hold. Later work showed greater clonal expansion in HLA-associated TCR beta chains than in equally common others.

The TCR comes from a woman aged 25-40 years in good health and CMV-seropositive. This chain links TRBV6-6 with TRBJ2-7; D might be TRBD1 (6 bases). Material for sequencing was PBMCs. Here the CDR3 reads CASSNPTGRRGYEQYF. CDR3 coding DNA: TGTGCCAGCAGTAATCCCACAGGGCGTCGTGGCTACGAGCAGTACTTC.